The 4 T cell receptor beta chains listed next were all sequenced from one sample in a study of T cells in Graves' hyperthyroidism and ophthalmopathy. RNA transcripts were the template for amplifying TCR beta CDR3 regions. The HTBI set primed first-round TCR CDR3 RT-PCR. TCRdb itself ran the multiplex PCR reads through MiXCR, one entry per CDR3 protein. The repertoire has some 650,000 distinct CDR3 sequences, 16% of them found once; the top ten carry more than 3%. Sequenced: blood. The receptors here all came from a woman in her forties with Graves' ophthalmopathy.

This clonotype has at least ten counts. The chain joins TRBV3-1 to TRBJ2-7, with 10 nucleotides matching TRBD2. CDR3 length: 16 residues. V gave up 3 bases and J gave up 0 bases; unmatched junction bases: 5. The germline V gene has CDR1 LGHDT and CDR2 YNNKEL (reference sequence). This CDR3 is CASSQGRTSGSYEQYF. The CDR3 DNA reads TGTGCCAGCAGCCAGGGCCGGACTAGCGGCTCCTACGAGCAGTACTTC.

Ten or more counts support this clonotype. The chain combines TRBV6-1 with TRBJ1-2; D gene ambiguous. The germline gives CDR1 MNHNS, CDR2 SASEGT. Trimming took 5 bases from V and 3 from J, leaving 10 bases between them. The CDR3 runs to 13 residues. CDR3 region: CASSYMADYGYTF. CDR3 nucleotide sequence: TGTGCCAGCAGTTATATGGCGGACTATGGCTACACCTTC.

This clonotype was detected a few times. The chain is built from TRBV20-1 and TRBJ1-6, with D tentatively TRBD1 (5 bases). The CDR3 extends over 13 amino acids. Per germline, CDR1 DFQATT and CDR2 SNEGSKA (reference sequence). V was cut by 0 bases and J by 6 bases, with 6 bases left in between. CDR3 loop: CSARDGANSPLHF. Written as DNA, the CDR3 is TGCAGTGCTAGAGATGGGGCTAATTCACCCCTCCACTTT.

A single count supports this clonotype. Possible read error: a much larger clone is one base away. Because it lacks the conserved phenylalanine or tryptophan at the end, this CDR3 is likely a read error. The rearrangement joins TRBV10-3 to TRBJ2-5; 11 bases align to TRBD2. V was pared by 3 bases and J by 5 bases, with 2 bases of the junction left unmatched. The CDR3 is 14 residues long. Germline V gives CDR1 ENHRY, CDR2 SYGVKD. CDR3 residues: CAISDTSGSETQYS. The CDR3 DNA is TGTGCCATCAGTGACACTAGCGGGAGCGAGACCCAGTACTCC.